These 24 T cell receptor beta chains came from one sample sequenced in a study of T cells in tumors after PD-1 blockade. The table came from immunoSEQ multiplex PCR; TCRdb's copy has only in-frame clones and leaves some out. The sample shows a few thousand clones, 65% to 75% of them seen only once. The specimen was tumor tissue, collected before anti-PD-1 treatment. All receptors come from a human donor with basal cell carcinoma.

The chain couples TRBV5-1 to TRBJ2-5, with D tentatively TRBD1 (5 bases). Germline V gives CDR1 SGHRS, CDR2 YFSETQ. V was cut by 0 bases and J by 1 base, with 10 bases left in between. The CDR3 length is 15 residues. CDR3: CASSLVGAPQETQYF. CDR3 DNA: TGCGCCAGCAGCTTGGTAGGGGCCCCCCAAGAGACCCAGTACTTC.

The DNA for the CDR3 is TGTGCCAGTAGTTTGGGGTTTTTTAGCGGGACCTACGAGCAGTACTTC. Its protein is CASSLGFFSGTYEQYF. The chain has TRBV19 and TRBJ2-7, with TRBD2 matching over 8 bases. The V segment lost 5 bases and the J segment 2 bases; nucleotides outside the gene matches: 11. The CDR3 runs 16 residues. Germline V CDR1 and CDR2: LNHDA, SQIVND (reference sequence).

In this sample, this clone turned up a few times. This sequence joins TRBV7-2 and TRBJ2-5; D ambiguous. Trimming left V 1 base short and J 1 base short, with 13 bases between. This CDR3 comprises 16 residues. Germline V gene lookup returns CDR1 SGHTA and CDR2 FQGNSA. The DNA for the CDR3 is TGTGCCAGCAGCTTAGGAGCACCTCGGATCCAAGAGACCCAGTACTTC. Its translation: CASSLGAPRIQETQYF.

V usage is TRBV21-1 and J usage is TRBJ1-4. TRBV21-1 is an annotated pseudogene. CDR3 length equals 13 residues. CDR3 nucleotides: TGTGCCAGCAGCAAACTTGGAGGTGAAAAACTGTTTTTT. Amino acids: CASSKLGGEKLFF.

This clone showed up just once. The chain's CDR3 is CAISESFPGQTRGEQYF. In DNA form, the CDR3 reads TGTGCCATCAGTGAGTCGTTCCCGGGACAGACCCGCGGCGAGCAGTACTTC. The V and J genes are TRBV10-3 and TRBJ2-7, with 7 bases matching TRBD1. V was clipped by 0 bases and J by 6 bases; unmatched bases: 14. The CDR3 covers 17 residues. The germline gives CDR1 ENHRY, CDR2 SYGVKD.

The V gene is TRBV9, the J gene TRBJ1-4; no reliable D call. Germline values: CDR1 SGDLS, CDR2 YYNGEE. The CDR3 consists of 14 residues. V was cut by 5 bases and J by 8 bases, with 16 bases left in between. CDR3 sequence: CASSAGPSSEKLFF. The CDR3 DNA is TGTGCCAGCAGTGCCGGGCCCAGCTCAGAAAAACTGTTTTTT.

This clone was observed once. This chain joins TRBV25-1 and TRBJ2-1, with TRBD2 identical over 10 bases. The V segment lost 4 bases and the J segment 7 bases; nucleotides outside the gene matches: 4. The CDR3 runs to 14 residues. CDR1 and CDR2 from the germline V gene are MGHDK and SYGVNS. The CDR3 nucleotides read TGTGCCAGCAGTGGAGCGGGAGGGAATAATGAGCAGTTCTTC. Amino acid sequence: CASSGAGGNNEQFF. The full variable domain, its missing parts supplied by reference TRBV25-1 and TRBJ2-1, is EADIYQTPRYLVIGTGKKITLECSQTMGHDKMYWYQQDPGMELHLIHYSYGVNSTEKGDLSSESTVSRIRTEHFPLTLESARPSHTSQYLCASSGAGGNNEQFFGPGTRLTVL.

This clone was recorded only once. This chain connects TRBV27 to TRBJ1-1, with TRBD1 matching over 7 bases. The CDR3 runs to 14 residues. Germline-derived CDR1 and CDR2 are MNHEY and SMNVEV (reference sequence). V lost 2 bases and J lost 5; bases outside the gene matches: 5. CDR3 bases: TGTGCCAGCAGTTTAGACAGGGTGGCTACTGAAGCTTTCTTT. It specifies CASSLDRVATEAFF.

This chain joins TRBV7-6 and TRBJ2-4; TRBD2 matches 9 bases. CDR3 length: 17 residues. V lost 5 bases and J lost 0; bases outside the gene matches: 8. Germline CDR1 SGHVS, CDR2 FNYEAQ. In nucleotides, the CDR3 is TGTGCCAGCAGCCGATCTAGCGGGACCTTAGCCAAAAACATTCAGTACTTC. Protein product: CASSRSSGTLAKNIQYF.

The CDR3 DNA reads as TGTGCCAGCAGCTGCCCTACAGGGTCTGGGCAGTTCTTC. It yields the protein CASSCPTGSGQFF. The chain carries TRBV7-9 and TRBJ2-1, with D possibly TRBD1 on 6 matching bases. Germline assignment: CDR1 SEHNR and CDR2 FQNEAQ (reference sequence). V lost 4 bases and J 12 bases, leaving 16 bases between the germline ends. The CDR3 covers 13 residues.

The genes are TRBV20-1 and TRBJ1-2; possibly TRBD1 for D (5 bases). The CDR3 has 11 residues. V was trimmed by 5 bases and J by 4 bases, leaving 8 bases between them. The V gene's germline CDR1 is DFQATT and CDR2 SNEGSKA (reference sequence). CDR3 sequence (DNA): TGCAGTGCTCCGGGGCCCTATGGCTACACCTTC. Protein product: CSAPGPYGYTF.

This clone has only a few counts. V is TRBV6-6 and J is TRBJ1-5; D gene ambiguous. This CDR3 spans 14 amino acids. Germline V gives CDR1 MNHNY, CDR2 SVGAGI (reference sequence). V gave up 0 bases and J gave up 6 bases, with 9 bases separating them. CDR3 nucleotide sequence: TGTGCCAGCAGTTACTCGGGAGAGGGTCAGCCCCAGCATTTT. It encodes CASSYSGEGQPQHF.

The V call is TRBV2, the J call TRBJ2-1; D possibly corresponds to TRBD2 (7 bases). Germline CDR1 and CDR2: SNHLY and FYNNEI. The CDR3 covers 19 residues. The V end lost 8 bases, the J end lost 0 bases, and 26 bases lay between the germline ends. The chain's CDR3 is CASCYGGAGVGSSYNEQFF. CDR3 sequence (DNA): TGTGCCAGCTGTTATGGGGGGGCGGGGGTGGGGAGCTCCTACAATGAGCAGTTCTTC.

This clone was seen once. A read error may produce the germline difference seen at one junction end. This chain uses TRBV19 with TRBJ2-2; D assignment may be TRBD1 or TRBD2 (6 bases each). Germline-derived CDR1 and CDR2 are LNHDA and SQIVND (reference sequence). This CDR3 is 15 amino acids long. The CDR3 DNA follows: TGTGCCAGTGGTATCAGCGGAGGGGGCACCGGGGAGCTGTTTTTT. This sequence encodes CASGISGGGTGELFF.

The genes are TRBV12-5 and TRBJ2-2; no clear D. CDR1 is LGHNT and CDR2 is FRNRAP in the germline V gene. V lost 0 bases, J lost 6 bases, and 8 bases lay in between. The CDR3 has 14 amino acids. CDR3 bases: TGTGCTAGTGGTTTGGTCCCCTCGCCCGGGGAGCTGTTTTTT. Translating it yields CASGLVPSPGELFF.

The V and J genes are TRBV6-1 and TRBJ1-2, with D possibly TRBD1 on 6 matching bases. This CDR3 has 15 residues. Germline CDR1 and CDR2: MNHNS and SASEGT. V was shortened by 3 bases and J by 4 bases, with 15 bases between the two germline ends. As DNA, the CDR3 is TGTGCCAGCAGTGAGAGAACAGGGTTCGGCTATGGCTACACCTTC. Amino acid sequence: CASSERTGFGYGYTF.

The rearrangement uses TRBV4-1 and TRBJ2-3; TRBD2 might be the D (5 bases). Germline V gives CDR1 MGHRA, CDR2 YSYEKL. The CDR3 totals 15 residues. Trimming stripped 1 base from V and 5 bases from J, with 13 bases between. As DNA, the CDR3 is TGCGCCAGCAGCCAAGGGTCGGGATTGTTAGATACGCAGTATTTT. It codes for CASSQGSGLLDTQYF.

This clone was counted once. The chain recombines TRBV7-9 with TRBJ1-2; D uncertain. The V and J ends lost 1 base and 1 base respectively, with 10 bases between them. The CDR3 sequence is 15 residues long. Germline values: CDR1 SEHNR, CDR2 FQNEAQ (reference sequence). CDR3 amino acids: CASSLDSKHNYGYTF. In DNA form, the CDR3 reads TGTGCCAGCAGCTTAGACAGTAAACATAACTATGGCTACACCTTC.

This chain joins TRBV7-2 and TRBJ2-2; D gene ambiguous. The CDR3 is 13 residues long. Per the germline V gene, CDR1 is SGHTA and CDR2 is FQGNSA. The germline V and J ends were trimmed by 4 bases and 7 bases, with 10 bases remaining between them. CDR3 sequence reads: CASSWVESGELFF. For the CDR3, the DNA is TGTGCCAGCAGCTGGGTAGAGAGCGGGGAGCTGTTTTTT.

The chain is built from TRBV5-4 and TRBJ1-3; D may be TRBD1 (6 bases). The CDR3 length is 15 residues. CDR1 and CDR2 (germline): SGHNT, YYREEE (reference sequence). V lost 4 bases and J lost 0, with 11 bases in between. The CDR3 DNA follows: TGTGCCAGCAGCAGCGGGGGCCTCTCTGGAAACACCATATATTTT. This gives the protein CASSSGGLSGNTIYF.

V gene TRBV19 combines with J gene TRBJ2-1; 9 bases are a match to TRBD1. The CDR3 covers 15 residues. The V gene's germline CDR1 is LNHDA and CDR2 SQIVND (reference sequence). V was clipped by 1 base and J by 5 bases; unmatched bases: 3. CDR3 bases: TGTGCCAGTAGTATAGCGGGACAGGGAAACAATGAGCAGTTCTTC. Translated, it gives CASSIAGQGNNEQFF.

This clone is labeled medium-sized. The gene calls are TRBV29-1 and TRBJ2-2; no definite D call. V lost 3 bases and J lost 5, with 13 bases in between. The length of the CDR3 is 14 residues. Germline values: CDR1 SQVTM, CDR2 ANQGSEA. DNA for the CDR3: TGCAGCGTTGAGTCCGCGAGTGGGACCGGGGAGCTGTTTTTT. This encodes CSVESASGTGELFF.

The gene calls are TRBV19 and TRBJ2-3; D is tentatively TRBD1 or TRBD2 (6 bases each). Looked up from germline, CDR1 is LNHDA and CDR2 is SQIVND (reference sequence). V dropped 5 bases and J dropped 0 bases, with 12 bases sitting between them. There are 15 residues in the CDR3. The DNA for the CDR3 is TGTGCCAGTAGTTCCGGGGGCGCGAGCACAGATACGCAGTATTTT. Encoded protein: CASSSGGASTDTQYF.

The rearrangement joins TRBV16 to TRBJ1-5, with D perhaps TRBD1 (6 bases). The CDR3 extends over 14 amino acids. V dropped 1 base and J dropped 6 bases, with 10 bases sitting between them. The V gene's germline CDR1 is KGHSY and CDR2 FQNENV. For the CDR3, the DNA is TGTGCCAGCAGCCAATTTTCAGGGGCTCAGCCCCAGCATTTT. It translates to CASSQFSGAQPQHF.